Following are 25 T cell receptor beta chains from one sample sequenced in a study of blood T cell repertoires in COVID-19. Sequencing was performed with immunoSEQ multiplex PCR; in TCRdb, only in-frame clones are kept and a portion is missing. Of a few hundred thousand clones detected, approximately 91% appear once; the ten largest clones hold 10% to 12%. Sequencing input: peripheral blood. The receptor set was obtained from a young woman with COVID-19, enrolled during active disease.

The rearrangement links TRBV5-1 to TRBJ2-1; 10 nucleotides agree with TRBD2. The CDR3 contains 14 residues. The V gene's germline CDR1 is SGHRS and CDR2 YFSETQ. V lost 2 bases to trimming and J lost 7 bases; unmatched junction nucleotides: 3. The CDR3 bases are TGCGCCAGCAGCTTCGCTAGCGGGAGAAATGAGCAGTTCTTC. Translation: CASSFASGRNEQFF.

V and J are TRBV20-1 and TRBJ1-5; D remains unclear. Deletions cut 3 bases from V and 6 bases from J, with 15 bases between. Germline V gene sequence: CDR1 DFQATT, CDR2 SNEGSKA (reference sequence). The CDR3 is made up of 14 amino acids. CDR3 DNA sequence: TGCAGTGCTAGTTTCTCCGCAGCGGGTCAGCCCCAGCATTTT. Its protein is CSASFSAAGQPQHF.

The gene calls are TRBV30 and TRBJ1-4; 8 bases are shared with TRBD1. The ends lost 2 bases at V and 7 bases at J; junction bases unmatched: 6. The V gene's germline CDR1 is GTSNPN and CDR2 SVGIG (reference sequence). CDR3 length equals 14 residues. The CDR3 spells CAWSTGTGVEKLFF. DNA for the CDR3: TGTGCCTGGAGTACCGGGACAGGAGTTGAAAAACTGTTTTTT.

This clone was recorded only once. The chain has TRBV7-8 and TRBJ1-5; TRBD1 might be the D (6 bases). The CDR3 loop spans 15 amino acids. Germline loops: CDR1 SGHVS, CDR2 FQNEAQ. Trimming removed 3 bases at V and 4 bases at J, with 13 bases between. The CDR3 nucleotides are TGTGCCAGCAGCTTCACCGACAGGTTTAATCAGCCCCAGCATTTT. Its protein is CASSFTDRFNQPQHF. The complete variable domain, with remaining parts taken from reference TRBV7-8 and TRBJ1-5, reads GAGVSQSPRYKVAKRGQDVALRCDPISGHVSLFWYQQALGQGPEFLTYFQNEAQLDKSGLPSDRFFAERPEGSVSTLKIQRTQQEDSAVYLCASSFTDRFNQPQHFGDGTRLSIL.

The chain carries TRBV30 and TRBJ1-5; 8 bases are shared with TRBD1. CDR1 and CDR2 (germline): GTSNPN, SVGIG (reference sequence). This CDR3 is 15 amino acids long. J was trimmed by 0 bases and V by 4 bases; bases with no gene match: 5. The CDR3 loop is CAWKYTGGSNQPQHF. CDR3 DNA: TGTGCCTGGAAATATACAGGGGGTAGCAATCAGCCCCAGCATTTT. Based on the CDR3 plus reference TRBV30 and TRBJ1-5, the full variable domain is SQTIHQWPATLVQPVGSPLSLECTVEGTSNPNLYWYRQAAGRGLQLLFYSVGIGQISSEVPQNLSASRPQDRQFILSSKKLLLSDSGFYLCAWKYTGGSNQPQHFGDGTRLSIL.

The chain carries TRBV30 and TRBJ2-7, with D perhaps TRBD1 (5 bases). The V end lost 1 base, the J end lost 4 bases, and 5 bases lay between the germline ends. The CDR3 is 11 amino acids. Germline-derived CDR1 and CDR2 are GTSNPN and SVGIG (reference sequence). CDR3 sequence reads: CAWSGTYEQYF. The CDR3 coding sequence is TGTGCCTGGAGTGGGACATACGAGCAGTACTTC.

The chain carries TRBV4-2 and TRBJ1-1; D unclear. CDR3 length equals 15 residues. Germline CDR1 is LGHNA and CDR2 is YNFKEQ. The V gene lost 0 bases and the J gene lost 1 base, with 9 bases spanning the gap. CDR3 in DNA: TGTGCCAGCAGCCAAGATGGTGGCACGAACACTGAAGCTTTCTTT. Translation: CASSQDGGTNTEAFF.

V and J are TRBV2 and TRBJ1-1, with no clear D. The CDR3 is made up of 11 amino acids. Trimming cost V 4 bases and J 5 bases, with 5 bases left between them. Per the germline V gene, CDR1 is SNHLY and CDR2 is FYNNEI. The CDR3 region is CASSAETEAFF. The CDR3 DNA sequence: TGTGCCAGCAGTGCCGAGACTGAAGCTTTCTTT.

This sequence joins TRBV7-8 and TRBJ1-4; 7 bases are shared with TRBD1. Germline CDR1 reads SGHVS; CDR2 reads FQNEAQ. The CDR3 is made up of 15 amino acids. Losses at the gene ends were 1 base for V and 7 bases for J; bases not matched to a gene: 6. This CDR3 reads CASSLGGGRGEKLFF. CDR3 DNA: TGTGCCAGCAGCTTAGGAGGGGGCCGGGGTGAAAAACTGTTTTTT.

The chain joins TRBV7-2 to TRBJ2-1, with a tentative D call TRBD2 (5 bases). Trimming took 5 bases from V and 6 from J, leaving 20 bases between them. This CDR3 contains 16 residues. Germline V gene lookup returns CDR1 SGHTA and CDR2 FQGNSA. The CDR3 sequence is CASSPDLGDGSNEQFF. CDR3 in DNA: TGTGCCAGCAGCCCTGATCTGGGAGACGGTAGCAATGAGCAGTTCTTC.

This chain joins TRBV6-4 and TRBJ2-2; weak D call: TRBD2 (6 bases). Germline-derived CDR1 and CDR2 are MRHNA and SNTAGT. V shed 4 bases and J shed 6 bases, with 9 bases lying between them. This CDR3 region has 13 residues. CDR3 sequence: CASSGPGAGELFF. CDR3 coding DNA: TGTGCCAGCAGTGGGCCGGGAGCCGGGGAGCTGTTTTTT.

The CDR3 DNA is TGCAGTGCTAGTCAAAGCGGGAGGAACACCGGGGAGCTGTTTTTT. Translating it yields CSASQSGRNTGELFF. The rearrangement uses TRBV20-1 and TRBJ2-2; TRBD2 matches 8 bases. V lost 3 bases, J lost 1 base, and 4 bases stayed unmatched. The CDR3 sequence is 15 residues long. From germline, CDR1 is DFQATT and CDR2 SNEGSKA (reference sequence).

The rearrangement joins TRBV2 to TRBJ1-6; D may be TRBD1 (5 bases). Germline CDR1 reads SNHLY; CDR2 reads FYNNEI. V was pared by 3 bases and J by 12 bases, with 12 bases between. CDR3 length: 13 residues. CDR3 in DNA: TGTGCCAGCAGTGACCCGGGGGGGGAACCCCTCCACTTT. Amino acids: CASSDPGGEPLHF.

Points on this clone: Other DNA sequences in this sample translate to the same CDR3. V is TRBV5-4 and J is TRBJ1-2, with D hard to call. Germline CDR1 SGHNT, CDR2 YYREEE (reference sequence). CDR3 size: 12 residues. V was clipped by 0 bases and J by 4 bases, with 4 bases between them. CDR3 residues: CASSLDSYGYTF. The CDR3 region has the DNA TGTGCCAGCAGCTTGGACAGCTATGGCTACACCTTC. Full variable domain (outside the CDR3, taken from reference TRBV5-4 and TRBJ1-2): ETGVTQSPTHLIKTRGQQVTLRCSSQSGHNTVSWYQQALGQGPQFIFQYYREEENGRGNFPPRFSGLQFPNYSSELNVNALELDDSALYLCASSLDSYGYTFGSGTRLTVV.

The table lists this clone with a count of one. CDR3 DNA sequence: TGTGCCAGCAGCTTGGAGCAGGGCGGTGAAAAACTGTTTTTT. It is translated as CASSLEQGGEKLFF. The chain is built from TRBV5-5 and TRBJ1-4; TRBD1 might be the D (5 bases). This CDR3 is 14 amino acids long. Deletions cut 0 bases from V and 7 bases from J, with 10 bases between. CDR1 is SGHKS and CDR2 is YYEKEE in the germline V gene (reference sequence).

The V call is TRBV28, the J call TRBJ1-1; D not resolved. This CDR3 contains 13 residues. Germline V gives CDR1 MDHEN, CDR2 SYDVKM. Trimming took off 3 bases at V and 1 base at J, with 6 bases between the two ends. In DNA form, the CDR3 reads TGTGCCAGCAGTTTTCCGGGGAACACTGAAGCTTTCTTT. This gives the protein CASSFPGNTEAFF.

CDR3 residues: CASSQLSWASGRHGELFF. Here the CDR3 DNA reads TGTGCCAGCAGCCAACTCTCCTGGGCTAGCGGGAGGCACGGGGAGCTGTTTTTT. V usage is TRBV9 and J usage is TRBJ2-2; 11 positions agree with TRBD2. This CDR3 has 18 residues. Germline V gene data show CDR1 as SGDLS and CDR2 as YYNGEE. V lost 4 bases to trimming and J lost 7 bases; unmatched junction nucleotides: 15.

The chain couples TRBV21-1 to TRBJ1-2; the table's D call, TRBD1, was not checked against the DNA. TRBV21-1 is marked as a pseudogene. The CDR3 is made up of 17 amino acids. For the CDR3, the DNA is TGTGCCAGCAGCGGGCCGGACAGGGGTTTGAAATACTATGGCTACACCTTC. Protein product: CASSGPDRGLKYYGYTF.

V and J are TRBV11-2 and TRBJ2-7, with TRBD1 identical over 8 bases. V was pared by 3 bases and J by 6 bases, with 7 bases of the junction left unmatched. The CDR3 sequence is 14 residues long. Germline V gives CDR1 SGHAT, CDR2 FQNNGV. This chain's CDR3 is CASSLDRVIVEQYF. The CDR3 DNA sequence: TGTGCCAGCAGCTTGGACAGGGTAATAGTCGAGCAGTACTTC.

The V call is TRBV7-3, the J call TRBJ1-2; 8 nucleotides line up with TRBD1. The J segment lost 7 bases and the V segment lost 2 bases, leaving 6 bases of the junction unmatched. The length of the CDR3 is 14 residues. In germline, CDR1 is SGHTA, CDR2 FQGTGA. This CDR3 is CASSLQGALGGYTF. CDR3 nucleotide sequence: TGTGCCAGCAGCTTACAGGGGGCGCTTGGTGGCTACACCTTC.

This chain links TRBV3-1 (or the pseudogene TRBV3-2) with TRBJ2-5; TRBD1 agrees at 9 bases. The CDR3 spans 16 residues. V lost 2 bases and J lost 6; bases outside the gene matches: 10. Germline V gene sequence: CDR1 LGHDT, CDR2 YNNKEL (reference sequence). CDR3 coding DNA: TGTGCCAGCAGCCAATTACAGGGGGCTAGGGGACAGACCCAGTACTTC. Translating it yields CASSQLQGARGQTQYF.

The chain combines TRBV5-4 with TRBJ2-1; D gene uncertain. Between the trimmed V and J ends, which lost 0 bases and 7 bases, there was a span of 5 bases. Per germline, CDR1 SGHNT and CDR2 YYREEE (reference sequence). The CDR3 is 12 amino acids. CDR3 sequence reads: CASSLAGNEQFF. The DNA of the CDR3 is TGTGCCAGCAGCTTGGCCGGGAATGAGCAGTTCTTC. The full variable domain, completed using reference TRBV5-4 and TRBJ2-1, is ETGVTQSPTHLIKTRGQQVTLRCSSQSGHNTVSWYQQALGQGPQFIFQYYREEENGRGNFPPRFSGLQFPNYSSELNVNALELDDSALYLCASSLAGNEQFFGPGTRLTVL.

The chain employs TRBV29-1 and TRBJ1-4; 7 nucleotides match TRBD1. V lost 7 bases, J lost 5 bases, and 7 bases stayed unmatched. This CDR3 is built from 13 residues. The V gene's germline CDR1 is SQVTM and CDR2 ANQGSEA. The CDR3 spells CSAGTAGNEKLFF. The CDR3 nucleotides are TGCAGCGCTGGGACAGCAGGAAATGAAAAACTGTTTTTT.

This chain uses TRBV7-9 with TRBJ1-1; D uncertain. The ends were cut back, 1 base at V and 11 bases at J, with 14 bases in the middle. The CDR3 length is 13 residues. Germline CDR1 reads SEHNR; CDR2 reads FQNEAQ (reference sequence). CDR3 protein: CASSLGLGGYAFF. The DNA for the CDR3 is TGTGCCAGCAGCTTAGGCCTTGGAGGGTATGCTTTCTTT.

In DNA, the CDR3 is TGTGCCAGCAGTGACTTCCGACTAGCGGGAGCGGAGACCCAGTACTTC. Amino acids: CASSDFRLAGAETQYF. This chain links TRBV6-4 with TRBJ2-5; 12 bases are shared with TRBD2. CDR1 and CDR2 from the germline V gene are MRHNA and SNTAGT. There are 16 residues in the CDR3. With 1 base clipped from V and 5 bases from J, the junction kept 5 bases outside the gene matches.